Ten or more counts support the clone carrying this TCR beta chain. TCRdb itself ran the RT-PCR reads through MiXCR, one entry per CDR3 protein. Among about 700,000 distinct CDR3 sequences listed, about 14% were seen once. J gave up 2 bases and V 0 bases, and 1 base lay outside the gene matches. This CDR3 is built from 15 residues. Germline loops: CDR1 MNHEY, CDR2 SVGAGI. The specimen sequenced was memory CD4+ T cells from blood. This sequence originates from a female donor in good health, serving as a healthy control. The chain combines TRBV6-5 with TRBJ2-1; TRBD1 matches at 7 bases. CDR3 amino acids: CASSYSQGAYNEQFF. CDR3 DNA: TGTGCCAGCAGTTACTCCCAGGGGGCCTACAATGAGCAGTTCTTC.